The 21 T cell receptor beta chains presented below share a single source sample, sequenced in a study of cytomegalovirus exposure and HLA in healthy donors. The PCR contained 60 Vbeta and 13 Jbeta primers. Clones were sequenced by immunoSEQ multiplex PCR, and TCRdb holds only the in-frame ones, with some missing. Of some 210,000 clones listed, around four fifths are singletons. The sequencing sample was made of PBMCs. These receptors were collected from a woman aged 45-59 years in good health and CMV-seropositive.

The chain joins TRBV20-1 to TRBJ2-5, with D possibly being TRBD1 (5 bases). The V end was cut by 3 bases, the J end by 5 bases, with 7 bases between. This CDR3 has 11 amino acids. CDR1 and CDR2 from the germline V gene are DFQATT and SNEGSKA (reference sequence). The CDR3 nucleotides are TGCAGTGCTAGTAAGGGGGAGACCCAGTACTTC. Protein: CSASKGETQYF.

The CDR3 protein is CASRTGGRGYTF. CDR3 sequence (DNA): TGCGCCAGCAGGACAGGGGGCCGTGGCTACACCTTC. The rearrangement joins TRBV10-2 to TRBJ1-2, with 10 bases matching TRBD1. Germline V gene lookup returns CDR1 WSHSY and CDR2 SAAADI. This CDR3 has 12 residues. The trim removed 6 bases at V and 7 bases at J, leaving 2 bases unmatched.

The chain is built from TRBV7-3 and TRBJ1-1; D not certain. Germline CDR1 and CDR2: SGHTA and FQGTGA. V lost 0 bases and J lost 2, with 10 bases in between. This CDR3 contains 15 residues. CDR3 nucleotides: TGTGCCAGCAGCTTAACGGAGGCCCAAAACACTGAAGCTTTCTTT. Protein: CASSLTEAQNTEAFF.

The gene calls are TRBV4-3 and TRBJ2-6, with D perhaps matching TRBD2 (6 bases). CDR3 length: 14 amino acids. The germline V gene has CDR1 LGHNA and CDR2 YSLEER. The V end lost 0 bases, the J end lost 9 bases, and 9 bases lay between the germline ends. CDR3 DNA: TGCGCCAGCAGCCAAGACCAGGAGGGCAACGTCCTGACTTTC. Residues: CASSQDQEGNVLTF.

This clone was found once. V is TRBV11-3 and J is TRBJ2-7; 7 bases align to TRBD1. The V segment lost 1 base and the J segment 3 bases; nucleotides outside the gene matches: 3. The CDR3 runs 14 residues. CDR1 is SGHNT and CDR2 is YENEEA in the germline V gene. The CDR3 loop reads CASSLGQGNYEQYF. The DNA for the CDR3 is TGTGCCAGCAGCTTAGGACAGGGAAACTACGAGCAGTACTTC.

The V call is TRBV18, the J call TRBJ1-2; 11 bases are a match to TRBD1. Germline V gene sequence: CDR1 KGHSH, CDR2 LQKENI. Germline trimming cut 2 bases from V and 4 bases from J; bases unmatched to any gene: 6. This CDR3 region has 16 residues. The CDR3 DNA is TGTGCCAGCTCACCAGCCGGGACAGGGGGAAGCTATGGCTACACCTTC. It is translated as CASSPAGTGGSYGYTF.

The V call is TRBV19, the J call TRBJ1-1, with 7 bases identical to TRBD1. Losses at the gene ends were 3 bases for V and 5 bases for J; bases not matched to a gene: 6. Germline V gene sequence: CDR1 LNHDA, CDR2 SQIVND (reference sequence). The CDR3 has 14 amino acids. The CDR3 DNA sequence: TGTGCCAGTAGTATCGAAAGGGGGCGGACTGAAGCTTTCTTT. Residues: CASSIERGRTEAFF.

The chain employs TRBV7-3 and TRBJ1-1; possible D gene TRBD1, 5 bases. The V gene lost 0 bases and the J gene lost 5 bases, with 10 bases spanning the gap. The CDR3 is 14 residues long. Germline assignment: CDR1 SGHTA and CDR2 FQGTGA. The CDR3 DNA is TGTGCCAGCAGCTTAACATCAGGGTATACTGAAGCTTTCTTT. This sequence encodes CASSLTSGYTEAFF. Supplemented by reference TRBV7-3 and TRBJ1-1, the full variable domain reads GAGVSQTPSNKVTEKGKYVELRCDPISGHTALYWYRQSLGQGPEFLIYFQGTGAADDSGLPNDRFFAVRPEGSVSTLKIQRTERGDSAVYLCASSLTSGYTEAFFGQGTRLTVV.

The chain employs TRBV7-9 and TRBJ1-3; the D is unclear. Germline-derived CDR1 and CDR2 are SEHNR and FQNEAQ (reference sequence). V was pared by 1 base and J by 5 bases, with 3 bases between. The CDR3 is 12 residues long. CDR3: CASSLGRNTIYF. In DNA, the CDR3 is TGTGCCAGCAGCTTAGGTAGAAACACCATATATTTT.

Comment on this clone: Sequence at one end of the junction differs from germline and may be a read error. The V call is TRBV7-9, the J call TRBJ2-3, with D tentatively TRBD2 (7 bases). This CDR3 is built from 14 residues. CDR1 and CDR2 from the germline V gene are SEHNR and FQNEAQ (reference sequence). CDR3 protein: CAGRRGGRTDTQYF. The CDR3 region has the DNA TGTGCCGGCAGAAGGGGGGGGCGCACAGATACGCAGTATTTT.

This clone has a single count. This chain joins TRBV4-1 and TRBJ2-7; tentative D call: TRBD1 (5 bases). V was trimmed by 1 base and J by 3 bases, leaving 13 bases between them. Germline V gene lookup returns CDR1 MGHRA and CDR2 YSYEKL. The CDR3 length is 15 residues. CDR3: CASSQAQGYFYEQYF. The CDR3 bases are TGCGCCAGCAGCCAAGCGCAGGGTTATTTCTACGAGCAGTACTTC.

V gene TRBV6-5 combines with J gene TRBJ2-5, with TRBD2 identical over 7 bases. With V trimmed by 0 bases and J by 6 bases, 4 bases remained unmatched. CDR1 is MNHEY and CDR2 is SVGAGI in the germline V gene. The CDR3 length is 14 residues. CDR3 amino acids: CASSYSGGRQTQYF. CDR3 coding DNA: TGTGCCAGCAGTTACTCCGGGGGGAGGCAGACCCAGTACTTC.

The CDR3 region has the DNA TGCGCCAGTAGGCGACAGACGAACACTGAAGCTTTCTTT. Its protein product is CASRRQTNTEAFF. This chain links TRBV5-1 with TRBJ1-1; TRBD1 is a possible D gene (5 bases). Germline V lookup: CDR1 SGHRS, CDR2 YFSETQ. The CDR3 is made up of 13 amino acids. The V end lost 8 bases, the J end lost 1 base, and 12 bases lay between the germline ends.

This clone was seen only once. This chain joins TRBV28 and TRBJ2-1; 8 bases map to TRBD2. Trimming removed 7 bases from V and 6 bases from J; junction bases left unmatched: 17. CDR1 and CDR2 (germline): MDHEN, SYDVKM. The CDR3 runs 17 residues. CDR3 protein: CASTPQIWTSSINEQFF. As DNA, the CDR3 is TGTGCCAGCACCCCCCAAATATGGACTAGCTCAATCAATGAGCAGTTCTTC.

This chain uses TRBV4-1 with TRBJ2-5, with D possibly being TRBD2 (6 bases). The DNA end is more similar to TRBJ2-7, so the J call may be wrong. The CDR3 totals 11 residues. From germline, CDR1 is MGHRA and CDR2 YSYEKL. CDR3 DNA: TGCGCCAGCGGAGGGCCCTACGAGCAGTACTTC. Protein product: CASGGPYEQYF.

The genes are TRBV2 and TRBJ2-5, with D perhaps TRBD2 (5 bases). CDR3 length equals 14 residues. Trimming left V 1 base short and J 2 bases short, with 8 bases between. CDR1 SNHLY and CDR2 FYNNEI come from the germline V gene. CDR3 sequence (DNA): TGTGCCAGCAGTGAAGTTCGGGGTCAAGAGACCCAGTACTTC. This translates into CASSEVRGQETQYF.

This sequence joins TRBV18 and TRBJ2-5, with a tentative D call TRBD2 (5 bases). V lost 2 bases and J lost 4, with 8 bases in between. The CDR3 loop spans 13 amino acids. Germline assignment: CDR1 KGHSH and CDR2 LQKENI. Written as DNA, the CDR3 is TGTGCCAGCTCACCAAACGGAGGAGAGACCCAGTACTTC. This codes for CASSPNGGETQYF.

This clone was seen more than once but under ten times. The CDR3 DNA is TGCGCCAGCAGCCCAATGGGACAGGGGGCGTACGAGCAGTACTTC. It yields the protein CASSPMGQGAYEQYF. The chain has TRBV4-1 and TRBJ2-7; 12 positions agree with TRBD1. Germline loops: CDR1 MGHRA, CDR2 YSYEKL. CDR3 length equals 15 residues. V was clipped by 4 bases and J by 4 bases; unmatched bases: 5.

The V call is TRBV6-1, the J call TRBJ1-1; 9 positions match TRBD1. CDR1 MNHNS and CDR2 SASEGT come from the germline V gene. V lost 6 bases, J lost 3 bases, and 8 bases stayed unmatched. The CDR3 has 15 amino acids. Here the CDR3 DNA reads TGTGCCAGCAGACTGAGACAGGGGGGCGACACTGAAGCTTTCTTT. As protein: CASRLRQGGDTEAFF.

This rearrangement joins TRBV15 to TRBJ1-2, with TRBD1 matching over 8 bases. The CDR3 totals 16 residues. The ends lost 0 bases at V and 4 bases at J; junction bases unmatched: 7. CDR1 is LNHNV, CDR2 YYDKDF, per germline (reference sequence). The DNA for the CDR3 is TGTGCCACCAGCAGAGATGTCTCAGGGGGCGTCTATGGCTACACCTTC. Protein product: CATSRDVSGGVYGYTF.

The chain is built from TRBV19 and TRBJ2-7; TRBD1 aligns across 7 bases. Trimming cost V 5 bases and J 0 bases; bases outside gene matches: 10. CDR3 length equals 16 residues. CDR1 is LNHDA, CDR2 SQIVND, per germline (reference sequence). CDR3 bases: TGTGCCAGTAGTGTTATCCCGGGACAGAGCTCCTACGAGCAGTACTTC. It yields the protein CASSVIPGQSSYEQYF.